This TCR beta chain was recovered during a study of T cell changes during pregnancy in multiple sclerosis. The table came from immunoSEQ multiplex PCR; TCRdb's copy has only in-frame clones and leaves some out. The sample has about 32,000 clones; about 91% are singletons. The material sequenced was CD8+ T cells from peripheral blood mononuclear cells, taken in the second trimester of pregnancy. The source is a female donor with multiple sclerosis, enrolled in a pregnancy study.

DNA of the CDR3: TGTGCCAGCAGCTTGGCAGGTGAAGCTTTCTTT. Encoded protein: CASSLAGEAFF. The chain joins TRBV5-4 to TRBJ1-1, with unresolved D. With 0 bases removed from V and 7 bases from J, the gap between germline ends came to 4 bases. This CDR3 has 11 residues. The germline CDR1 and CDR2 sequences are SGHNT and YYREEE (reference sequence).